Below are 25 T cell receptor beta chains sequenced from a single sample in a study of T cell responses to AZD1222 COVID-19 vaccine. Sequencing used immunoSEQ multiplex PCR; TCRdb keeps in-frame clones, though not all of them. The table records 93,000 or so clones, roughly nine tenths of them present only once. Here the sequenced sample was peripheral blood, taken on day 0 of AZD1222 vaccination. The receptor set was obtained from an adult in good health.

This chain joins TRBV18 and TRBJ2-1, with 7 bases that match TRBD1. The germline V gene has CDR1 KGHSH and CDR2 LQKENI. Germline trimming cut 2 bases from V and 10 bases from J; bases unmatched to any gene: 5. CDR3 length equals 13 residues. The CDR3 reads CASSPNRGYEQFF. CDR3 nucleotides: TGTGCCAGCTCACCAAACAGGGGTTACGAGCAGTTCTTC.

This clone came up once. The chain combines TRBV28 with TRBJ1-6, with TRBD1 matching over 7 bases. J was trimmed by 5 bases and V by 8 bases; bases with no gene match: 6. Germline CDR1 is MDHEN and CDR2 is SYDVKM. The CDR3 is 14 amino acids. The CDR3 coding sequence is TGTGCCAGCGGGGCTACAGGGGATAATTCACCCCTCCACTTT. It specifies CASGATGDNSPLHF.

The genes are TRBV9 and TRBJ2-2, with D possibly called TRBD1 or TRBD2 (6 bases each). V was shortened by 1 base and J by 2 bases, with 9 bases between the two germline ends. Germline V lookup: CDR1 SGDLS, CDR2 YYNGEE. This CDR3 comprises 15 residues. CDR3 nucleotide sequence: TGTGCCAGCAGCGTATGGGGGGCTAACACCGGGGAGCTGTTTTTT. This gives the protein CASSVWGANTGELFF.

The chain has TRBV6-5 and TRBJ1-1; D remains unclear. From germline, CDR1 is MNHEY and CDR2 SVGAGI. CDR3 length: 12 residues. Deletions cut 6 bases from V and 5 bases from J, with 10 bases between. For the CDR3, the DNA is TGTGCCAGCAGGGATCGGATGACTGAAGCTTTCTTT. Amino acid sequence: CASRDRMTEAFF.

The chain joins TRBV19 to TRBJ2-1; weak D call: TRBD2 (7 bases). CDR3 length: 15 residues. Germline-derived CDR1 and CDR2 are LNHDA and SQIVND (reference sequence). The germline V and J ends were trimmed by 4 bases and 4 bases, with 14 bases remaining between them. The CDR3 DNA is TGTGCCAGTAGTAAGGGGGGGCCGAGATACAATGAGCAGTTCTTC. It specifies CASSKGGPRYNEQFF.

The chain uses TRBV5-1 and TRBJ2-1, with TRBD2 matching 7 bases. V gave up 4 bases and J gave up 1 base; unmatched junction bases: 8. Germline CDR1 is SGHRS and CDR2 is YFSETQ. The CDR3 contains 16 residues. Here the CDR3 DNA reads TGCGCCAGCAGCCCCGGACTAGTAGGGTCCTACAATGAGCAGTTCTTC. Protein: CASSPGLVGSYNEQFF.

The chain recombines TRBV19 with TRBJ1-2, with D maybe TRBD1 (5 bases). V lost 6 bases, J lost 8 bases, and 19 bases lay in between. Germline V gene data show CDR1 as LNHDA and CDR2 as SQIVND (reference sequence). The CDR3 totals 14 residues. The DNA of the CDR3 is TGTGCCAGTAGGTCCGGGACGGCCGTGGGCGGCTACACCTTC. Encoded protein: CASRSGTAVGGYTF.

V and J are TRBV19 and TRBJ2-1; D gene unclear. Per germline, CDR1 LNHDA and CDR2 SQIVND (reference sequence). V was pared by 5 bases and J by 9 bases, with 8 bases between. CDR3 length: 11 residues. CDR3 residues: CASSLVGEQFF. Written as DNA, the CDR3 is TGTGCCAGTAGTTTGGTGGGTGAGCAGTTCTTC.

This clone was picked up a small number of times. The CDR3 DNA reads TGTGCCAGCAGTTACTCGCAGGGCAATCAGCCCCAGCATTTT. It is translated as CASSYSQGNQPQHF. J is TRBJ1-5 and V is TRBV6-6; D gene uncertain. The germline CDR1 and CDR2 sequences are MNHNY and SVGAGI (reference sequence). The V end lost 0 bases, the J end lost 2 bases, and 5 bases lay between the germline ends. The CDR3 spans 14 residues.

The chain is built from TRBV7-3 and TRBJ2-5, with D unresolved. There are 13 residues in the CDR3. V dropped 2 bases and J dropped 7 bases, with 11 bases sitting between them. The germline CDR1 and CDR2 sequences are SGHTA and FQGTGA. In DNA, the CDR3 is TGTGCCAGCAGCTTAGAACTCTCTGGGACCCAGTACTTC. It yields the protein CASSLELSGTQYF.

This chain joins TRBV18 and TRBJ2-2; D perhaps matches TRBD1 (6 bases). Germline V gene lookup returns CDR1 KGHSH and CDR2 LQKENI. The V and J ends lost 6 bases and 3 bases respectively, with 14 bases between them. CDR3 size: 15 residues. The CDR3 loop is CASSPRQADTGELFF. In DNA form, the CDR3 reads TGTGCCAGCTCCCCTCGACAGGCAGACACCGGGGAGCTGTTTTTT.

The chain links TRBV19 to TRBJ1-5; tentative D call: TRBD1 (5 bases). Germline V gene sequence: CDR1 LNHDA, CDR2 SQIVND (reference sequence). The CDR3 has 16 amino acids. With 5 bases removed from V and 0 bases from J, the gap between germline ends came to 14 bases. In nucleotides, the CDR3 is TGTGCCAGTAGTTGGACGGGGGATTATAGCAATCAGCCCCAGCATTTT. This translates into CASSWTGDYSNQPQHF.

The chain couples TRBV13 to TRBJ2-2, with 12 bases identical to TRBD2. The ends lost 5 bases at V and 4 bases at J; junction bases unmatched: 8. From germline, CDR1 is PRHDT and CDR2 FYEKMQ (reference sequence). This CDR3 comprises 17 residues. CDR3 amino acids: CASSKRLAGESTGELFF. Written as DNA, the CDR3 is TGTGCCAGCAGCAAGCGACTAGCGGGAGAGTCCACCGGGGAGCTGTTTTTT.

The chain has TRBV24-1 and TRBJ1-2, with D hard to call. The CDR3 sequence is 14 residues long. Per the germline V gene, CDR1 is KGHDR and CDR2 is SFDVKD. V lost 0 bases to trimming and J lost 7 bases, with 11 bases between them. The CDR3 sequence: CATSDLTRELGYTF. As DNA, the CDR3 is TGTGCCACCAGTGATTTGACGAGGGAACTTGGCTACACCTTC.

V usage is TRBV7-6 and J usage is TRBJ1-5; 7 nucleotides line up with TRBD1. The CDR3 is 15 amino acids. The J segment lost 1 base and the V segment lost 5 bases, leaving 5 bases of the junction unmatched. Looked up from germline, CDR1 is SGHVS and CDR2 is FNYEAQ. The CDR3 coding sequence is TGTGCCAGCAGCCGGATGACAGGGAGCAATCAGCCCCAGCATTTT. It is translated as CASSRMTGSNQPQHF.

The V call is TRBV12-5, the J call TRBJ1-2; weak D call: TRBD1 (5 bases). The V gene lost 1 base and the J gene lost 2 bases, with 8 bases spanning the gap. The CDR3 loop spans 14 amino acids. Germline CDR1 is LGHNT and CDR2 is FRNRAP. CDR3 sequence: CASGLGRGNYGYTF. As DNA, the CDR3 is TGTGCTAGTGGTTTGGGGAGGGGAAACTATGGCTACACCTTC.

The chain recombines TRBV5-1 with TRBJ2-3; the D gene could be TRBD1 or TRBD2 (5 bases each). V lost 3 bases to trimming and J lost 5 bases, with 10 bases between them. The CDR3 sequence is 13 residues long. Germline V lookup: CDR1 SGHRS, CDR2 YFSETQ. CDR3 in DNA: TGCGCCAGCAGCTGGGACGGGAAAGATACGCAGTATTTT. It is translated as CASSWDGKDTQYF. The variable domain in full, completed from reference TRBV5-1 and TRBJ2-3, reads KAGVTQTPRYLIKTRGQQVTLSCSPISGHRSVSWYQQTPGQGLQFLFEYFSETQRNKGNFPGRFSGRQFSNSRSEMNVSTLELGDSALYLCASSWDGKDTQYFGPGTRLTVL.

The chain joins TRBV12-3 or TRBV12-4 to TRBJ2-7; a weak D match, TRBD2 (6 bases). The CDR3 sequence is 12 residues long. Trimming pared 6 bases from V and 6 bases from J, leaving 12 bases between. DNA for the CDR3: TGTGCCAGCAGCCGGGACTCAGGCGAGCAGTACTTC. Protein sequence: CASSRDSGEQYF.

CDR3 nucleotides: TGTGCCAGCAGCTTAGGGGGACAGAACCACGAGCAGTACTTC. Translation: CASSLGGQNHEQYF. V gene TRBV7-9 combines with J gene TRBJ2-7; 7 nucleotides line up with TRBD1. The trim removed 1 base at V and 5 bases at J, leaving 5 bases unmatched. The CDR3 totals 14 residues. Germline-derived CDR1 and CDR2 are SEHNR and FQNEAQ (reference sequence). Full variable domain (missing parts from reference TRBV7-9 and TRBJ2-7): DTGVSQNPRHKITKRGQNVTFRCDPISEHNRLYWYRQTLGQGPEFLTYFQNEAQLEKSRLLSDRFSAERPKGSFSTLEIQRTEQGDSAMYLCASSLGGQNHEQYFGPGTRLTVT.

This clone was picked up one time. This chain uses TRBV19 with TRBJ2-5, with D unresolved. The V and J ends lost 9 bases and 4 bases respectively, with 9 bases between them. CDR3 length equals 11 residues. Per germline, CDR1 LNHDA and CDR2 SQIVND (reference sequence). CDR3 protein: CASGSRETQYF. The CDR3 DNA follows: TGTGCCAGCGGGTCTAGAGAGACCCAGTACTTC.

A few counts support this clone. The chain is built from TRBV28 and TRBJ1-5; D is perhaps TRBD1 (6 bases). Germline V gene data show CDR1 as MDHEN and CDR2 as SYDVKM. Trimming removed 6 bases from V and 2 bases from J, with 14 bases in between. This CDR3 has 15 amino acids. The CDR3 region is CASRYGGGGNQPQHF. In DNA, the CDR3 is TGTGCCAGCAGGTACGGAGGGGGTGGCAATCAGCCCCAGCATTTT.

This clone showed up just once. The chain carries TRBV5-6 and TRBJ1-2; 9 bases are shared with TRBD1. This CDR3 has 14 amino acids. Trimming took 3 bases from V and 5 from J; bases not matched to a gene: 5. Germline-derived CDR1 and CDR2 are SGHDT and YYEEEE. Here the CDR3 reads CASSWRDREYGYTF. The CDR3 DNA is TGTGCCAGCAGCTGGCGGGACAGGGAGTATGGCTACACCTTC.

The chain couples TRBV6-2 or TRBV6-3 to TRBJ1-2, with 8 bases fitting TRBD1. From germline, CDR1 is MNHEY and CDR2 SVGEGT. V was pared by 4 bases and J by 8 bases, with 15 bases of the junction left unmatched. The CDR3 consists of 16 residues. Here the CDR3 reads CASSLGPQTGASGYTF. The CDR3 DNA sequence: TGTGCCAGCAGTTTGGGCCCCCAGACAGGGGCGTCGGGCTACACCTTC.

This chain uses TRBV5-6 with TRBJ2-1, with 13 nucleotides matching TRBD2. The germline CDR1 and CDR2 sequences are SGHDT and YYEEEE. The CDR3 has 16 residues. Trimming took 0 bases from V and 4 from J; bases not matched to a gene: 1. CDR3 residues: CASSLEGLAGYNEQFF. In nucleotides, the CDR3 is TGTGCCAGCAGCTTGGAGGGACTAGCGGGGTACAATGAGCAGTTCTTC.

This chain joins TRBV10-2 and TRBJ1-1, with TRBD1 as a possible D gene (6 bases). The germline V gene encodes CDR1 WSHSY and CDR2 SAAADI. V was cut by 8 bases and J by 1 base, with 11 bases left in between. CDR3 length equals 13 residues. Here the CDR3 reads CASHQQGNTEAFF. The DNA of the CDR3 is TGCGCCAGCCATCAACAGGGGAACACTGAAGCTTTCTTT.